A selection of T cell receptor beta chains follows, all from one sample in a study of shared clonotypes between healthy human individuals. Using immunoSEQ multiplex PCR, the repertoire was profiled, and TCRdb retains in-frame clones only, with some absent. This sample has some 2.4 million clones, with 80% to 95% found just once. Sequencing was carried out using naive CD4+ T cells from PBMCs. These receptors were collected from a man younger than 35 in good health. Some clones in this sample may be carry-over from other donors' samples. Each CDR3 is given with its conserved first and last residue. The D gene is left open where the match is weak. Rows may omit the clone size; those that give it use once, few, many or a size class.

j_call,clone_size,d_call,v_call,cdr3_aa,cdr3_nt
TRBJ2-1,-,-,TRBV5-1,CASSSVGGPSPSSYGEQFF,TGCGCCAGCAGCTCGGTGGGGGGGCCCAGCCCCAGCTCCTACGGTGAGCAGTTCTTC
TRBJ2-7,-,TRBD2,TRBV27,CASSLFRASGSLYEQYF,TGTGCCAGCAGTTTATTTAGGGCTAGCGGGAGTTTGTACGAGCAGTACTTC
TRBJ2-3,-,-,TRBV5-1,CASSAQGTDTQYF,TGCGCCAGCAGCGCACAGGGAACAGATACGCAGTATTTT
TRBJ2-7,-,TRBD1,TRBV2,CASSRDRSSYEQYF,TGTGCCAGCAGTCGGGACAGGAGCTCCTACGAGCAGTACTTC
TRBJ2-7,-,-,TRBV5-1,CASRTANGGYEQYF,TGCGCCAGCCGGACAGCAAATGGCGGTTACGAGCAGTACTTC
TRBJ2-3,-,TRBD1,TRBV6-5,CASSYGTGWSDTQYF,TGTGCCAGCAGTTATGGGACAGGGTGGTCAGATACGCAGTATTTT
TRBJ2-1,-,-,TRBV5-1,CASSLARRASSSYNEQFF,TGCGCCAGCAGCTTGGCCCGACGGGCCTCAAGCTCCTACAATGAGCAGTTCTTC
TRBJ2-1,-,-,TRBV4-3,CASSPAESSYNEQFF,TGCGCCAGCAGCCCAGCGGAGAGCTCCTACAATGAGCAGTTCTTC
TRBJ1-2,-,-,TRBV6-5,CASRYGIGGGYTF,TGTGCCAGCAGATACGGGATCGGCGGGGGCTACACCTTC
TRBJ2-7,-,TRBD1,TRBV7-2,CASSLVWGQTSTNYEQYF,TGTGCCAGCAGCTTAGTTTGGGGACAGACAAGCACCAACTACGAGCAGTACTTC
TRBJ2-2,-,TRBD1,TRBV28,CASSLTGANTGELFF,TGTGCCAGCAGCCTAACAGGGGCGAACACCGGGGAGCTGTTTTTT
TRBJ1-6,-,-,TRBV28,CASNIQVASPLHF,TGTGCCAGCAATATACAGGTGGCTTCACCCCTCCACTTT
TRBJ1-6,-,-,TRBV6-1,CASSGQVPIPSKIRFTLHF,TGTGCCAGCAGTGGACAGGTTCCCATTCCTTCCAAAATCCGATTCACCCTCCACTTT
TRBJ1-4,-,TRBD1,TRBV19,CASSGGTGNEKLFF,TGTGCCAGTAGTGGCGGGACAGGGAATGAAAAACTGTTTTTT
TRBJ2-1,-,-,TRBV28,CASSPQGNEQFF,TGTGCCAGCAGCCCGCAAGGCAATGAGCAGTTCTTC
TRBJ2-7,-,-,TRBV15,CATSRDLAGNYEQYF,TGTGCCACCAGCAGAGACTTGGCGGGAAACTACGAGCAGTACTTC
TRBJ2-7,once,-,TRBV2,CASSVEISYEQYF,TGTGCCAGCAGTGTAGAAATCTCCTACGAGCAGTACTTC
TRBJ2-1,-,TRBD2,TRBV27,CASRFSGGYNEQFF,TGTGCCAGCAGATTTAGCGGGGGATACAATGAGCAGTTCTTC
TRBJ1-3,-,-,TRBV28,CASGTTGTGNTIYF,TGTGCCAGCGGAACGACAGGAACTGGAAACACCATATATTTT
TRBJ1-3,-,-,TRBV2,CASWVGAGNTIYF,TGTGCCAGCTGGGTAGGGGCTGGAAACACCATATATTTT
TRBJ2-7,-,TRBD1,TRBV11-1,CASSREGTGGYEQYF,TGTGCCAGCAGCCGAGAGGGGACAGGGGGATACGAGCAGTACTTC
TRBJ2-7,-,TRBD2,TRBV27,CASSFYRKTSGSEPLRSYEQYF,TGTGCCAGCAGTTTCTACCGGAAGACTAGCGGGTCCGAACCCCTTCGGTCCTACGAGCAGTACTTC
TRBJ1-3,-,TRBD1,TRBV7-8,CASSLVGRGLDTIYF,TGTGCCAGCAGCTTAGTCGGCAGGGGGTTGGACACCATATATTTT
TRBJ2-2,once,TRBD2,TRBV7-3,CASSLVDGRATGELFF,TGTGCCAGCAGCTTGGTGGACGGGAGGGCCACCGGGGAGCTGTTTTTT
TRBJ1-1,-,-,TRBV11-2,CASSLKRGRPGGNTEAFF,TGTGCCAGCAGCTTAAAGCGGGGACGCCCTGGGGGGAACACTGAAGCTTTCTTT
TRBJ2-2,few,-,TRBV18,CASSPLTGVPTGELFF,TGTGCCAGCTCACCACTAACGGGAGTCCCCACCGGGGAGCTGTTTTTT
TRBJ2-5,-,-,TRBV11-2,CASSLVPGVVTQYF,TGTGCCAGCAGCTTAGTTCCCGGGGTGGTGACCCAGTACTTC
TRBJ2-5,-,-,TRBV7-7,CASSRRRGAETQYF,TGTGCCAGCAGCCGGAGAAGGGGAGCAGAGACCCAGTACTTC
TRBJ2-1,-,TRBD2,TRBV2,CASSEPIAGSSYNEQFF,TGTGCCAGCAGTGAACCAATAGCGGGAAGCTCCTACAATGAGCAGTTCTTC
TRBJ2-5,-,TRBD1,TRBV18,CASSPDRAQETQYF,TGTGCCAGCTCACCGGACAGGGCACAAGAGACCCAGTACTTC
TRBJ1-1,-,-,TRBV7-9,CASSPRTENTEAFF,TGTGCCAGCAGCCCTCGGACGGAGAACACTGAAGCTTTCTTT
TRBJ1-5,-,-,TRBV6-1,CASSENGLVSNQPQHF,TGTGCCAGCAGTGAAAACGGACTAGTAAGCAATCAGCCCCAGCATTTT
TRBJ2-3,-,-,TRBV4-3,CASSQGRTRTDTQYF,TGCGCCAGCAGCCAAGGCCGGACACGCACAGATACGCAGTATTTT
TRBJ2-6,-,-,TRBV19,CASRDTPTGANVLTF,TGTGCCAGTAGGGACACCCCCACTGGGGCCAACGTCCTGACTTTC
TRBJ1-1,many,-,TRBV6-7,CASSILTGISTEAFF,TGTGCCAGCAGTATTCTTACAGGGATTAGCACTGAAGCTTTCTTT
TRBJ1-4,few,-,TRBV4-2,CASSQDQGPNEKLFF,TGTGCCAGCAGCCAAGATCAGGGACCTAATGAAAAACTGTTTTTT
TRBJ2-7,-,TRBD1,TRBV28,CASSPPGQHYEQYF,TGTGCCAGCAGTCCCCCGGGACAGCACTACGAGCAGTACTTC
TRBJ1-1,-,-,TRBV27,CASSLEAWTEAFF,TGTGCCAGCAGTTTAGAGGCCTGGACTGAAGCTTTCTTT
TRBJ1-5,once,-,TRBV7-6,CASSLAIGNQPQHF,TGTGCCAGCAGCTTAGCAATCGGCAATCAGCCCCAGCATTTT
TRBJ2-1,-,TRBD2,TRBV6-6,CASRRVAGNSYNEQFF,TGTGCCAGCAGGAGGGTAGCGGGTAACTCCTACAATGAGCAGTTCTTC
TRBJ1-2,once,TRBD1,TRBV5-4,CASSAPGDRVGGNYGYTF,TGTGCCAGCAGCGCACCTGGGGACAGGGTTGGTGGTAACTATGGCTACACCTTC
TRBJ1-4,-,-,TRBV7-9,CASSFGTTTNEKLFF,TGTGCCAGCAGCTTCGGGACCACAACTAATGAAAAACTGTTTTTT
TRBJ1-2,-,-,TRBV7-2,CASSDGRSSGYTF,TGTGCCAGCAGCGACGGGAGGTCGAGCGGCTACACCTTC